The 24 T cell receptor beta chains in this list originate from one sample, sequenced in a study of blood T cell repertoires in COVID-19. This table comes from immunoSEQ multiplex PCR, and its TCRdb copy is limited to in-frame clones, with some not included. The table records a few hundred thousand clones, approximately 91% of them present only once. Input material: peripheral blood. Source of these receptors: a woman aged 40 to 49 who had recovered from COVID-19.

This chain joins TRBV10-3 and TRBJ1-1; 11 bases map to TRBD1. Germline loops: CDR1 ENHRY, CDR2 SYGVKD. The junction had 2 bases not matched to a gene; V was cut back by 7 bases and J by 1 base. The CDR3 totals 14 residues. The CDR3 DNA reads TGTGCCATCAAAGGACAGGGGGCGAACACTGAAGCTTTCTTT. It translates to CAIKGQGANTEAFF.

This chain connects TRBV4-1 to TRBJ2-2; D not certain. The germline gives CDR1 MGHRA, CDR2 YSYEKL. With 1 base removed from V and 5 bases from J, the gap between germline ends came to 11 bases. The CDR3 extends over 15 amino acids. This CDR3 reads CASSQGPASTGELFF. DNA for the CDR3: TGCGCCAGCAGCCAAGGACCAGCGTCTACCGGGGAGCTGTTTTTT.

The gene calls are TRBV7-8 and TRBJ1-4; D is possibly TRBD1 (5 bases). The CDR3 length is 19 residues. Germline V gene sequence: CDR1 SGHVS, CDR2 FQNEAQ. Trimming shortened V by 4 bases and J by 3 bases, and 24 bases separated the two germline ends. CDR3 nucleotides: TGTGCCAGCAGCTCAAGCCGAATCCCGCTCCTGGGGCCTAATGAAAAACTGTTTTTT. This sequence encodes CASSSSRIPLLGPNEKLFF.

This sequence joins TRBV3-1 (or the pseudogene TRBV3-2) and TRBJ1-4; 9 bases match TRBD1. V dropped 3 bases and J dropped 6; count of bases not matched to a gene: 5. Germline loops: CDR1 LGHDT, CDR2 YNNKEL (reference sequence). The CDR3 length is 15 residues. CDR3 region: CASSQVQGAYEKLFF. DNA for the CDR3: TGTGCCAGCAGCCAGGTACAGGGGGCGTATGAAAAACTGTTTTTT.

This clone appeared a single time. The chain has TRBV4-2 and TRBJ2-5; TRBD2 matches at 14 bases. Germline V gives CDR1 LGHNA, CDR2 YNFKEQ. V shed 4 bases, J shed 2 bases, and the junction held 9 bases outside the gene matches. The CDR3 extends over 18 amino acids. The DNA for the CDR3 is TGTGCCAGCAGCCCCGGACTAGCGGGAGGCCCGTATCAAGAGACCCAGTACTTC. Amino acid sequence: CASSPGLAGGPYQETQYF.

This clone occurred a few times. J is TRBJ2-1 and V is TRBV6-6, with TRBD2 matching over 8 bases. With 0 bases clipped from V and 4 bases from J, the junction kept 5 bases outside the gene matches. This CDR3 region has 16 residues. The germline gives CDR1 MNHNY, CDR2 SVGAGI (reference sequence). The CDR3 sequence: CASSYSGLVGYNEQFF. The CDR3, as DNA: TGTGCCAGCAGTTACTCGGGACTAGTAGGTTACAATGAGCAGTTCTTC.

J is TRBJ1-2 and V is TRBV13; D remains unclear. Looked up from germline, CDR1 is PRHDT and CDR2 is FYEKMQ (reference sequence). This CDR3 has 13 amino acids. The V gene lost 1 base and the J gene lost 8 bases, with 11 bases spanning the gap. Here the CDR3 DNA reads TGTGCCAGCAGCTTAGTTGGCGGAAACGGCTACACCTTC. Translated, it gives CASSLVGGNGYTF.

The genes are TRBV5-1 and TRBJ1-5, with 9 bases that match TRBD1. The CDR3 extends over 16 amino acids. V dropped 4 bases and J dropped 4; count of bases not matched to a gene: 9. Germline CDR1 is SGHRS and CDR2 is YFSETQ. In DNA form, the CDR3 reads TGCGCCAGCAGCCTAGGGACAGGGAGTGGGAATCAGCCCCAGCATTTT. Amino acids: CASSLGTGSGNQPQHF.

This chain connects TRBV3-1 (or the pseudogene TRBV3-2) to TRBJ2-7; 13 bases line up with TRBD2. Per germline, CDR1 LGHDT and CDR2 YNNKEL (reference sequence). The CDR3 totals 20 residues. V was clipped by 0 bases and J by 3 bases; unmatched bases: 14. The CDR3 DNA follows: TGTGCCAGCAGCCAAGATCCGGGACTAGCGGGACTTAAGCGTAACTACGAGCAGTACTTC. This translates into CASSQDPGLAGLKRNYEQYF.

The chain combines TRBV18 with TRBJ1-6; 10 bases match TRBD1. This CDR3 is built from 15 residues. The V gene's germline CDR1 is KGHSH and CDR2 LQKENI. V shed 4 bases, J shed 5 bases, and the junction held 2 bases outside the gene matches. The CDR3 coding sequence is TGTGCCAGCTCACGACAGGGGGCGGATAATTCACCCCTCCACTTT. Its translation: CASSRQGADNSPLHF. The complete variable domain, with remaining parts taken from reference TRBV18 and TRBJ1-6, reads NAGVMQNPRHLVRRRGQEARLRCSPMKGHSHVYWYRQLPEEGLKFMVYLQKENIIDESGMPKERFSAEFPKEGPSILRIQQVVRGDSAAYFCASSRQGADNSPLHFGNGTRLTVT.

The chain links TRBV2 to TRBJ2-1, with 8 bases fitting TRBD1. With V trimmed by 6 bases and J by 4 bases, 11 bases remained unmatched. The CDR3 runs 16 residues. From germline, CDR1 is SNHLY and CDR2 FYNNEI. CDR3 sequence (DNA): TGTGCCAGCAGAGTCTCCCGACAGGGGATTTACAATGAGCAGTTCTTC. It translates to CASRVSRQGIYNEQFF.

This chain links TRBV2 with TRBJ1-2, with D tentatively TRBD1 (6 bases). CDR1 is SNHLY and CDR2 is FYNNEI in the germline V gene. V was clipped by 1 base and J by 7 bases, with 10 bases between them. CDR3 length: 13 residues. The CDR3 loop is CASSEGTAGGYTF. The DNA of the CDR3 is TGTGCCAGCAGTGAAGGGACAGCCGGTGGCTACACCTTC. Complete variable domain (other parts from reference TRBV2 and TRBJ1-2): EPEVTQTPSHQVTQMGQEVILRCVPISNHLYFYWYRQILGQKVEFLVSFYNNEISEKSEIFDDQFSVERPDGSNFTLKIRSTKLEDSAMYFCASSEGTAGGYTFGSGTRLTVV.

V is TRBV5-5 and J is TRBJ2-1, with TRBD1 matching over 7 bases. The length of the CDR3 is 15 residues. In germline, CDR1 is SGHKS, CDR2 YYEKEE (reference sequence). The ends lost 0 bases at V and 0 bases at J; junction bases unmatched: 0. DNA of the CDR3: TGTGCCAGCAGCTTGGGACAGGGCTCCTACAATGAGCAGTTCTTC. This codes for CASSLGQGSYNEQFF.

This chain uses TRBV24-1 with TRBJ1-2; D gene ambiguous. Trimming stripped 5 bases from V and 4 bases from J, with 10 bases between. The germline V gene has CDR1 KGHDR and CDR2 SFDVKD. This CDR3 is 13 amino acids long. The CDR3 region is CATSVGPGYGYTF. In DNA form, the CDR3 reads TGTGCCACCAGTGTGGGCCCCGGCTATGGCTACACCTTC.

The V and J genes are TRBV28 and TRBJ1-5, with D perhaps matching TRBD1 (6 bases). Trimming shortened V by 7 bases and J by 4 bases, and 17 bases separated the two germline ends. Germline lookup yields CDR1 MDHEN and CDR2 SYDVKM. The CDR3 extends over 15 amino acids. For the CDR3, the DNA is TGTGCCAGCATCGAAACAGGGTGGGGGAATCAGCCCCAGCATTTT. This encodes CASIETGWGNQPQHF.

V is TRBV5-8 and J is TRBJ2-3; 7 nucleotides agree with TRBD2. Per germline, CDR1 SGHTS and CDR2 YDEGEE. This CDR3 region has 17 residues. J lost 0 bases, V lost 2 bases, and 9 bases had no gene match. The CDR3 is CASSFVLAEPSTDTQYF. The CDR3 bases are TGTGCCAGCAGCTTCGTTCTAGCGGAACCTAGCACAGATACGCAGTATTTT.

The chain uses TRBV9 and TRBJ2-3; D might be TRBD2 (5 bases). The length of the CDR3 is 16 residues. V was shortened by 5 bases and J by 0 bases, with 16 bases between the two germline ends. Germline V gene data show CDR1 as SGDLS and CDR2 as YYNGEE. CDR3: CASSDLIATSTDTQYF. The CDR3 DNA is TGTGCCAGCAGTGACTTAATAGCGACTAGCACAGATACGCAGTATTTT.

The V and J genes are TRBV13 and TRBJ2-3; tentatively, D is TRBD2 (5 bases). This CDR3 is built from 13 residues. Trimming cost V 4 bases and J 2 bases, with 7 bases left between them. Germline V gene data show CDR1 as PRHDT and CDR2 as FYEKMQ (reference sequence). The CDR3 nucleotides are TGTGCCAGCAGCTCGAGGGTCACAGATACGCAGTATTTT. It codes for CASSSRVTDTQYF.

This chain joins TRBV6-5 and TRBJ1-2, with D tentatively TRBD1 (6 bases). V was pared by 4 bases and J by 7 bases, with 13 bases between. This CDR3 has 13 amino acids. Germline CDR1 and CDR2: MNHEY and SVGAGI. DNA for the CDR3: TGTGCCAGCAGTTCCGGACAGATGTCTGGCTACACCTTC. It codes for CASSSGQMSGYTF.

This rearrangement joins TRBV29-1 to TRBJ2-1; 9 bases line up with TRBD2. The CDR3 runs 14 residues. CDR1 is SQVTM, CDR2 ANQGSEA, per germline. V lost 6 bases to trimming and J lost 5 bases; unmatched junction nucleotides: 8. CDR3 loop: CSVAGTSSNNEQFF. The CDR3 DNA is TGCAGCGTCGCCGGGACTAGCAGCAACAATGAGCAGTTCTTC.

The V gene is TRBV28, the J gene TRBJ2-4, with TRBD1 identical over 7 bases. From germline, CDR1 is MDHEN and CDR2 SYDVKM. The ends lost 5 bases at V and 8 bases at J; junction bases unmatched: 9. The CDR3 covers 14 residues. The DNA for the CDR3 is TGTGCCAGCAGTCTCCAAAGGGGGCGTGACATTCAGTACTTC. Protein sequence: CASSLQRGRDIQYF.

The rearrangement links TRBV29-1 to TRBJ2-5, with unresolved D. The V end was cut by 6 bases, the J end by 2 bases, with 13 bases between. Germline V gene sequence: CDR1 SQVTM, CDR2 ANQGSEA. CDR3 length: 13 amino acids. The CDR3 sequence: CSVARTDQETQYF. CDR3 bases: TGCAGCGTGGCCCGAACAGATCAAGAGACCCAGTACTTC.

This clone was observed a single time. The V call is TRBV2, the J call TRBJ2-5; D remains ambiguous. This CDR3 has 13 residues. In germline, CDR1 is SNHLY, CDR2 FYNNEI. V was shortened by 4 bases and J by 2 bases, with 8 bases between the two germline ends. CDR3 residues: CASSAHSQETQYF. CDR3 DNA: TGTGCCAGCAGTGCGCACAGTCAAGAGACCCAGTACTTC.

The rearrangement joins TRBV25-1 to TRBJ2-4, with 7 bases lining up with TRBD1. With 4 bases clipped from V and 13 bases from J, the junction kept 7 bases outside the gene matches. The CDR3 is made up of 12 amino acids. Looked up from germline, CDR1 is MGHDK and CDR2 is SYGVNS. CDR3 protein: CASSGATGEQYF. The CDR3 nucleotides are TGTGCCAGCAGTGGGGCTACAGGGGAGCAGTACTTC. The full variable domain, rest sourced from reference TRBV25-1 and TRBJ2-4, is EADIYQTPRYLVIGTGKKITLECSQTMGHDKMYWYQQDPGMELHLIHYSYGVNSTEKGDLSSESTVSRIRTEHFPLTLESARPSHTSQYLCASSGATGEQYFGAGTRLSVL.